This T cell receptor (beta chain) was found in a study of human T cells and chemical hapten exposure. Study background: Diphenylcyclopropenone doses were given weekly to the scalps of patients across the roughly 22-week study. Study-level results: Patch test score was positively correlated with the counts of PT1 expanded TCRs.

TCRdb used MiXCR to reprocess the RACE reads, holding one entry per CDR3 protein. The sample consists of some 84,000 distinct CDR3 sequences, about 10% of them appearing once. The sample holds a few counts of this clonotype. Its antigen is undetermined. CDR3 size: 14 residues. V was cut by 3 bases and J by 4 bases, with 9 bases left in between. Time point here: patch test 2, 6 weeks after DPC sensitization. Treatment denoted: therapeutic diphenylcyclopropenone sensitization with weekly scalp DPC. Unfractionated whole blood served as the source for total RNA extraction. This TCR was sampled from a woman in her forties or fifties with alopecia areata. Some clones in this sample may be carry-over from other donors' samples. V and J are TRBV12-3 or TRBV12-4 and TRBJ2-2; no definite D call. This specimen consisted of whole blood, obtained in connection with sensitization to the hapten diphenylcyclopropenone (DPC). CDR3 protein: CASSLVGRTGELFF. CDR3 DNA: TGTGCCAGCAGTTTGGTAGGACGCACCGGGGAGCTGTTTTTT.